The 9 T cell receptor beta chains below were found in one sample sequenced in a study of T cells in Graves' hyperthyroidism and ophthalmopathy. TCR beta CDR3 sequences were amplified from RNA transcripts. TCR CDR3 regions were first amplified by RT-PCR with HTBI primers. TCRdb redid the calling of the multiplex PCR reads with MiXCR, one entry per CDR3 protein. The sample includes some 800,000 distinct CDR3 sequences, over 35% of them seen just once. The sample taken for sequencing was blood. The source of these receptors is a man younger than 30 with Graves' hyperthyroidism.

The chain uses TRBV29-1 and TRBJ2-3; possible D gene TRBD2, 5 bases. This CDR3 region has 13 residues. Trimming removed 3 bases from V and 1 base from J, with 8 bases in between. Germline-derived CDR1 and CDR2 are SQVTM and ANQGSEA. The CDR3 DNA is TGCAGCGTTGATGTCGGGGGCACAGATACGCAGTATTTT. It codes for CSVDVGGTDTQYF.

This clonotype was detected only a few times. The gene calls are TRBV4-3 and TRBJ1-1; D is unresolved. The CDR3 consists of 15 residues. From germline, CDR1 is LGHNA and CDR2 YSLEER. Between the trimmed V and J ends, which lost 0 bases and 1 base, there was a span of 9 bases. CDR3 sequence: CASSQDVYGNTEAFF. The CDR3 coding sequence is TGCGCCAGCAGCCAAGATGTATACGGGAACACTGAAGCTTTCTTT.

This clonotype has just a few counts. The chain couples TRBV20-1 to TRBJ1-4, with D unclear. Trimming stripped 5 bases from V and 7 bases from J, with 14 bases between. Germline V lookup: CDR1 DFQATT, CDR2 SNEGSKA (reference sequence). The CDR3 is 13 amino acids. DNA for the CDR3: TGCAGTGCTTCCGGCCAGCAACCTGAAAAACTGTTTTTT. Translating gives CSASGQQPEKLFF.

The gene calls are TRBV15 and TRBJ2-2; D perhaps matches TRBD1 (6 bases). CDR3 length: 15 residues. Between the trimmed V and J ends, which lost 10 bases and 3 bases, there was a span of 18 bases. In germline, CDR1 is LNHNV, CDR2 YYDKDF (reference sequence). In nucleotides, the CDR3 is TGTGCCATCGGCGGCGGCAGGGGTGACACCGGGGAGCTGTTTTTT. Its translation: CAIGGGRGDTGELFF.

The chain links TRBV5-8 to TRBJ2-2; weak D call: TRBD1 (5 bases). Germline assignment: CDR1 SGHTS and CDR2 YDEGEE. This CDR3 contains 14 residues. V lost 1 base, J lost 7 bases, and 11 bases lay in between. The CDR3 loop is CASSLFSGNGELFF. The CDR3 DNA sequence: TGTGCCAGCAGCTTGTTCTCAGGGAACGGGGAGCTGTTTTTT.

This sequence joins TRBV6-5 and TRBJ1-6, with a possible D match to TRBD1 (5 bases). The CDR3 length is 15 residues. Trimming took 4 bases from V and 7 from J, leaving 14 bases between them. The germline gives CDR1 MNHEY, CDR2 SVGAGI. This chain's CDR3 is CASSLQGGTNSPLHF. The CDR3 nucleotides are TGTGCCAGCAGTTTGCAGGGAGGAACGAATTCACCCCTCCACTTT.

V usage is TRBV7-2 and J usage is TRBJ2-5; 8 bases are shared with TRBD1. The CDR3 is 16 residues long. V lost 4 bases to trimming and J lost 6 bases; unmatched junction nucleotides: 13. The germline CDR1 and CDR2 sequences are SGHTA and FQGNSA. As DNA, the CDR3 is TGTGCCAGCAGCTCCCGGACAGGGCCTAGGGTGAAGACCCAGTACTTC. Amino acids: CASSSRTGPRVKTQYF. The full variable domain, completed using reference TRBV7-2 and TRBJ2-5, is GAGVSQSPSNKVTEKGKDVELRCDPISGHTALYWYRQSLGQGLEFLIYFQGNSAPDKSGLPSDRFSAERTGGSVSTLTIQRTQQEDSAVYLCASSSRTGPRVKTQYFGPGTRLLVL.

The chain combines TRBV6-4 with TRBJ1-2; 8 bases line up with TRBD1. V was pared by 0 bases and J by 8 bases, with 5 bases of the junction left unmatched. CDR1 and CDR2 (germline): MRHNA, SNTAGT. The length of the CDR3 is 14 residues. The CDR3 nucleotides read TGTGCCAGCAGTGACTCCGACAGGGGCTGGGGCTACACCTTC. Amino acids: CASSDSDRGWGYTF.

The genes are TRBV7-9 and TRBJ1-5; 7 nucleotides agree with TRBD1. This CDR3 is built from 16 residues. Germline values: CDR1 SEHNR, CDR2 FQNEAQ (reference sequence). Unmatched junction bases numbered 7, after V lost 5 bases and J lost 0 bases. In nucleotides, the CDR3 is TGTGCCAGCAGCAGCACCAGGGGGAATAGCAATCAGCCCCAGCATTTT. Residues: CASSSTRGNSNQPQHF.